The T cell receptor (beta chain) described here comes from a study of cytotoxic CD8 clonotypes in ibrutinib-treated CLL. Looking at the study overall: The average sample held roughly 250,000 productive templates and more than 80,000 productive rearrangements.

The assay was immunoSEQ multiplex PCR, and TCRdb's table has in-frame clones only and misses some. Of 110,000 to 150,000 clones listed, 60% to 80% were seen once; the top ten hold approximately 30%. CDR1 MNHNY and CDR2 SVGAGI come from the germline V gene (reference sequence). The CDR3 totals 16 residues. The V and J ends lost 6 bases and 5 bases, in that order; junction bases with no gene match: 14. This clone appeared a single time. The chain is built from TRBV6-6 and TRBJ2-5; 8 bases are a match to TRBD1. The sequencing used PBMCs, collected after 12 months of ibrutinib treatment. The clonotype comes from a human donor with chronic lymphocytic leukemia. The CDR3 protein is CASRKTGVLSKETQYF. The CDR3 nucleotides read TGTGCCAGCAGGAAGACAGGGGTTTTGTCGAAGGAGACCCAGTACTTC.